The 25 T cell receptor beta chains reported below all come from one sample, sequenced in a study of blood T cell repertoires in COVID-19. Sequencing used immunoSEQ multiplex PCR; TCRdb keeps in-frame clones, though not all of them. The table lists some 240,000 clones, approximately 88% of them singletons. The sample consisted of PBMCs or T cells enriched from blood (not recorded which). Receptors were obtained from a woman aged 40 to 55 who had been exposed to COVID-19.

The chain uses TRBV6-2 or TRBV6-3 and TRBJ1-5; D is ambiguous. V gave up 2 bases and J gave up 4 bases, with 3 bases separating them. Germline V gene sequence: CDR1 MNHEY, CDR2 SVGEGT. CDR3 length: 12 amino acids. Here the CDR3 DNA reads TGTGCCAGCAGTTACCTAAATCAGCCCCAGCATTTT. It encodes CASSYLNQPQHF.

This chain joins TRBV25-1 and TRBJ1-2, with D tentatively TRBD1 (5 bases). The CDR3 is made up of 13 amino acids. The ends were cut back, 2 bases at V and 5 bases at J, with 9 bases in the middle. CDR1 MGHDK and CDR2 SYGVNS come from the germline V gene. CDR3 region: CASSEGAAYGYTF. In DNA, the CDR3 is TGTGCCAGCAGTGAAGGGGCTGCTTATGGCTACACCTTC.

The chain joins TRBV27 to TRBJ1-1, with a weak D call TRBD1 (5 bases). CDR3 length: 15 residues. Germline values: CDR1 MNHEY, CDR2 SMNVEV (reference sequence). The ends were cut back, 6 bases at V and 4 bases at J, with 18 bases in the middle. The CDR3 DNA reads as TGTGCCAGCAGCGAGAGAAGGGGAGGTGGCACTGAAGCTTTCTTT. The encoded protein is CASSERRGGGTEAFF.

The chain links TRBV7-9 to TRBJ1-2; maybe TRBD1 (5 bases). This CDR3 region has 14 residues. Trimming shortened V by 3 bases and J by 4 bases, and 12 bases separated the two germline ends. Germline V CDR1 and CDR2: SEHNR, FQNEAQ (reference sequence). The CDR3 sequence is CASSLIGQVYGYTF. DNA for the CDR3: TGTGCCAGCAGCTTGATCGGACAAGTCTATGGCTACACCTTC. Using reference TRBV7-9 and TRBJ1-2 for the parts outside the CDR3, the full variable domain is DTGVSQNPRHKITKRGQNVTFRCDPISEHNRLYWYRQTLGQGPEFLTYFQNEAQLEKSRLLSDRFSAERPKGSFSTLEIQRTEQGDSAMYLCASSLIGQVYGYTFGSGTRLTVV.

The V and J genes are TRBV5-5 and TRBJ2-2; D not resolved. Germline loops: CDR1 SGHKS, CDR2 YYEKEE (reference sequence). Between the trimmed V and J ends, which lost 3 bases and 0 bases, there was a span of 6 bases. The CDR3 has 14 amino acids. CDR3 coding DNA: TGTGCCAGCAGCTGGGCCCCGAACACCGGGGAGCTGTTTTTT. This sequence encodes CASSWAPNTGELFF.

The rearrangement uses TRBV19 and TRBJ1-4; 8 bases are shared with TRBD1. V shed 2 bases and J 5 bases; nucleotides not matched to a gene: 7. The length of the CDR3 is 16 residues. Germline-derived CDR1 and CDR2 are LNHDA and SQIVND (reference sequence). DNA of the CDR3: TGTGCCAGTAGTATACGGGACCGGACAGGGAATGAAAAACTGTTTTTT. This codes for CASSIRDRTGNEKLFF.

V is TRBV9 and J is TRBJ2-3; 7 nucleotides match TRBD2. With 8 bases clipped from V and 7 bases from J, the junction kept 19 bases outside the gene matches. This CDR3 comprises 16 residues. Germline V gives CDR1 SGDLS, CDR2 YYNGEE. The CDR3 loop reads CASSDFAGVIGNTQYF. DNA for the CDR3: TGTGCCAGTTCGGATTTCGCGGGGGTAATTGGAAATACGCAGTATTTT.

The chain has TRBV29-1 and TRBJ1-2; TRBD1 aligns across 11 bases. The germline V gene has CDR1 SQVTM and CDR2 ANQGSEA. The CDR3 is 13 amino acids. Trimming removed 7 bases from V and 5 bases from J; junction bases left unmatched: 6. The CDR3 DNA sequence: TGCAGCGCCGGACAGGGGGCACGATATGGCTACACCTTC. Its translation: CSAGQGARYGYTF.

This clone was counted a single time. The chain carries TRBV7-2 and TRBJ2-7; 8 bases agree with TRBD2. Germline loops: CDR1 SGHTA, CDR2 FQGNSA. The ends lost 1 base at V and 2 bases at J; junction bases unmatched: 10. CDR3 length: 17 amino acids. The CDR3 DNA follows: TGTGCCAGCAGCTTAGGTGGGGCGGGGGGTCCCGCCTACGAGCAGTACTTC. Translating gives CASSLGGAGGPAYEQYF.

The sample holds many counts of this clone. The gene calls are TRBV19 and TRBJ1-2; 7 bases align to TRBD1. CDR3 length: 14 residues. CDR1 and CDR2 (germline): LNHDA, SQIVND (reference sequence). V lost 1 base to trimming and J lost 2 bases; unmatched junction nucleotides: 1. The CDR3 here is CASSIGGQNYGYTF. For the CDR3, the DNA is TGTGCCAGTAGTATAGGGGGACAGAACTATGGCTACACCTTC.

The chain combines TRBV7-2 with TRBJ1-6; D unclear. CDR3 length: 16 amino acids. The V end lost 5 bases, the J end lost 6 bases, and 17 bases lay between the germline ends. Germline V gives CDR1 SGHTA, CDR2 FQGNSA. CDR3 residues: CASSLYSSRGNSPLHF. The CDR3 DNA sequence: TGTGCCAGCAGCCTGTATTCCTCCCGCGGTAATTCACCCCTCCACTTT.

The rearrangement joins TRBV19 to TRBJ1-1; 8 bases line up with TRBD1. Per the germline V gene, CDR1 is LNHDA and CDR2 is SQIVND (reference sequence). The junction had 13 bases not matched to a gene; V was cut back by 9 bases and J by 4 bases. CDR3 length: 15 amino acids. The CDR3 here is CASSSTGDGSTEAFF. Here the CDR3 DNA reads TGTGCCAGCTCATCGACAGGGGATGGAAGCACTGAAGCTTTCTTT.

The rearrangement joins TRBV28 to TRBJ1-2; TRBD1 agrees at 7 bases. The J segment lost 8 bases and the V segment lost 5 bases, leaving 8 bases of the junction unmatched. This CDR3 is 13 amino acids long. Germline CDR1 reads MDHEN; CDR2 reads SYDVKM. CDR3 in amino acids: CASSTRDRLGYTF. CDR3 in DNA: TGTGCCAGCAGTACCCGGGACAGATTAGGCTACACCTTC.

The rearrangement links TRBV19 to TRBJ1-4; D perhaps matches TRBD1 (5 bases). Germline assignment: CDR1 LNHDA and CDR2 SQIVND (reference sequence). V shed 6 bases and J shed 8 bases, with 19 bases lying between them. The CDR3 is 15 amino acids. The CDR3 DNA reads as TGTGCCAGTAGGATTCTGGGCGGCCAGGGCGAAAAACTGTTTTTT. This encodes CASRILGGQGEKLFF.

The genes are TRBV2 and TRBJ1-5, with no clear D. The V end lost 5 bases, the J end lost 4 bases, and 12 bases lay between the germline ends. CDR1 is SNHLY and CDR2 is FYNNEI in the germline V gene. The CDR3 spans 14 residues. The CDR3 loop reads CASSRTRGNQPQHF. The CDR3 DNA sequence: TGTGCCAGCAGTAGGACTCGGGGAAATCAGCCCCAGCATTTT.

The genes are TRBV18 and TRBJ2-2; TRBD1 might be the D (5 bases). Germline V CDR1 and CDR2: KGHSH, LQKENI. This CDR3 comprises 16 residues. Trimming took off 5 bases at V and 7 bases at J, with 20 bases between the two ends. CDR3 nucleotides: TGTGCCAGCTCAGGACCATCCCCAGGGAAGGGCGGGGAGCTGTTTTTT. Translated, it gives CASSGPSPGKGGELFF.

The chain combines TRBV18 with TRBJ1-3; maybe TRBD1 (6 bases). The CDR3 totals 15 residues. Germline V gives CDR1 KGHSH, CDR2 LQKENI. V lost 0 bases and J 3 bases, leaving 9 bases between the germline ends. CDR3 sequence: CASSPPSDSGNTIYF. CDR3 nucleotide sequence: TGTGCCAGCTCACCACCGTCGGACAGTGGAAACACCATATATTTT.

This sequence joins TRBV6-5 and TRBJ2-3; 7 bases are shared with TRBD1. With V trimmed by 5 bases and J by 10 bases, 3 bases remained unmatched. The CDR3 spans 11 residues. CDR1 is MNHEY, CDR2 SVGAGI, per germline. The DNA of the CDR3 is TGTGCCAGCAGTCGGGACAGCTCGCAGTATTTT. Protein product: CASSRDSSQYF.

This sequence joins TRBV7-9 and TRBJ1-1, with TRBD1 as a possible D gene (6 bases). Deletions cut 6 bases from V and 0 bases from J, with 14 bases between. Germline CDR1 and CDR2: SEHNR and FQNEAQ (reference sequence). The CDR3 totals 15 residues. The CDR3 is CASRNSDRMNTEAFF. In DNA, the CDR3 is TGTGCCAGCAGAAACTCCGACAGGATGAACACTGAAGCTTTCTTT.

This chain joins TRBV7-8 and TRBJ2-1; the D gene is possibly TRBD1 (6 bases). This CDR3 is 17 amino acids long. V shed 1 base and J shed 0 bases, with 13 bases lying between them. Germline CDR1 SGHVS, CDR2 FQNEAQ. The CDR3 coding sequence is TGTGCCAGCAGCTTAGTAGCCAGGGGAAGCTCCTACAATGAGCAGTTCTTC. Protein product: CASSLVARGSSYNEQFF.

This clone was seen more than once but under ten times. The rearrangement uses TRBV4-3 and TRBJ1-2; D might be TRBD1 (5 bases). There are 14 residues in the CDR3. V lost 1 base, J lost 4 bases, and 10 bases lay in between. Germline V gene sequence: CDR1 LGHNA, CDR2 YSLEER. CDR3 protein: CASSQAQGSYGYTF. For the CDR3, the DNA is TGCGCCAGCAGCCAAGCCCAGGGTTCCTATGGCTACACCTTC.

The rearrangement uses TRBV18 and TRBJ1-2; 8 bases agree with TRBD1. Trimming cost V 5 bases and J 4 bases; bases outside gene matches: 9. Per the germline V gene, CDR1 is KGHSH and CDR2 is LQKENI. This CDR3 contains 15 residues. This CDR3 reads CASSVDRGDIYGYTF. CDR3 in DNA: TGTGCCAGCTCAGTCGACAGGGGAGATATCTATGGCTACACCTTC.

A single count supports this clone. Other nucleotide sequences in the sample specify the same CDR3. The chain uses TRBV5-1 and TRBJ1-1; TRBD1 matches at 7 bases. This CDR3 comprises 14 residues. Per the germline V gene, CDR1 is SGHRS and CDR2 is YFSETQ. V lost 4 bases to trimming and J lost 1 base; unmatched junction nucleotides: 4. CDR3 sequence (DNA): TGCGCCAGCAGCAGTTGGACAGGGAACACTGAAGCTTTCTTT. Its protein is CASSSWTGNTEAFF.

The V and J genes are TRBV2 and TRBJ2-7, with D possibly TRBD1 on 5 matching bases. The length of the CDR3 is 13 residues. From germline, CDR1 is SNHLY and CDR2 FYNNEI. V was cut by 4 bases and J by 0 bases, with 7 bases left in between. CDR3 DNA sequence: TGTGCCAGCAGTGCGCAGGGCTCCTACGAGCAGTACGTC. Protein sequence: CASSAQGSYEQYV.

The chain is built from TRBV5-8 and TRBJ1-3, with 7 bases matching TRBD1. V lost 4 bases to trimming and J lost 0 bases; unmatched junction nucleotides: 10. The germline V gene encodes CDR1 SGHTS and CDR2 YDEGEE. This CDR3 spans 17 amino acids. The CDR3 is CASSTGDRQPSGNTIYF. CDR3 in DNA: TGTGCCAGCAGCACCGGGGACAGACAACCCTCTGGAAACACCATATATTTT.